The T cell receptor beta chain described here comes from a study of blood T cell repertoires in COVID-19. Study-wide context: COVID-19 samples collected from the United States, Italy and Spain covered acute and convalescent phases.

Per the germline V gene, CDR1 is SGDLS and CDR2 is YYNGEE. The CDR3 totals 13 residues. Trimming cost V 2 bases and J 7 bases; bases outside gene matches: 4. Profiling relied on immunoSEQ multiplex PCR, and the TCRdb table lists in-frame clones only, not all of them. Here the sample spans 650,000 to 800,000 clones, about 90% being singletons. J is TRBJ1-2 and V is TRBV9; 8 bases align to TRBD1. Sequenced material: peripheral blood. This clonotype was obtained from a young woman with acute or convalescent COVID-19. The DNA for the CDR3 is TGTGCCAGCAGCGTGACAGGGGAATTTGGCTACACCTTC. Translating it yields CASSVTGEFGYTF.